This T cell receptor beta chain was sequenced for a study of T cells in Graves' hyperthyroidism and ophthalmopathy. Study-level information: Peripheral blood draws took place at initial diagnosis, ahead of any treatment.

Ten or more counts support this clonotype. The antigen remains unidentified. Amplification yielded TCR beta CDR3 regions, with RNA transcripts as the source. The HTBI primer set drove a first-round RT-PCR of the TCR CDR3. Via MiXCR, TCRdb re-called the multiplex PCR reads, giving one row per CDR3 protein. The sample records roughly 750,000 distinct CDR3 sequences, about 17% being singletons. Study-level findings and limits: Using 13 V-J features, a model discriminated ophthalmopathy from stable hyperthyroidism.

Aged 18 to 65, the patients had hyperthyroidism that was newly diagnosed and had lasted under 2 months. The diagnostic basis comprised clinical symptoms, serum thyroxine and TRAb, thyroid ultrasound and orbital computed tomography. V was clipped by 6 bases and J by 0 bases; unmatched bases: 11. Germline-derived CDR1 and CDR2 are MNHNS and SASEGT. This CDR3 spans 17 amino acids. Sequencing input: blood. The chain links TRBV6-1 to TRBJ2-7; TRBD1 aligns across 10 bases. The receptor was isolated from a man between 18 and 29 years old with Graves' hyperthyroidism. The CDR3 sequence: CASRGQGRAAFSYEQYF. For the CDR3, the DNA is TGTGCCAGCAGGGGACAGGGGCGAGCGGCTTTCTCCTACGAGCAGTACTTC.